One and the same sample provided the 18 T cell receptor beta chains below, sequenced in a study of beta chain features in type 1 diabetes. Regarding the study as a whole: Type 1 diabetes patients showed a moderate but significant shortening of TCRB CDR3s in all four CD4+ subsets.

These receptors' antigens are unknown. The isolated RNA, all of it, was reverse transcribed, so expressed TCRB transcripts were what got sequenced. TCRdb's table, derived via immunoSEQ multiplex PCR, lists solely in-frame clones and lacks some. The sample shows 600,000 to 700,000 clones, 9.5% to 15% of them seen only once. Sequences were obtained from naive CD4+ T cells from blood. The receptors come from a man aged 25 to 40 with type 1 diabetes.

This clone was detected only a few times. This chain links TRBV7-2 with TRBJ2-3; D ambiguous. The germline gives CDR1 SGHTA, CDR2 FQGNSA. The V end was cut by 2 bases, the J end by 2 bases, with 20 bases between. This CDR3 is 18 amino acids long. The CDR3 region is CASSLSGWGAPATDTQYF. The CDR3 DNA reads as TGTGCCAGCAGCTTAAGTGGTTGGGGTGCCCCGGCCACAGATACGCAGTATTTT.

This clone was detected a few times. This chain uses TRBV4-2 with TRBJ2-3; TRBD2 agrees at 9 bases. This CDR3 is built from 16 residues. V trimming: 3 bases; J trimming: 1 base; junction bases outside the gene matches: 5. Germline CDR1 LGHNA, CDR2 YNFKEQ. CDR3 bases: TGTGCCAGCAGCCAGGCTAGCGGGGCGGGCACAGATACGCAGTATTTT. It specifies CASSQASGAGTDTQYF.

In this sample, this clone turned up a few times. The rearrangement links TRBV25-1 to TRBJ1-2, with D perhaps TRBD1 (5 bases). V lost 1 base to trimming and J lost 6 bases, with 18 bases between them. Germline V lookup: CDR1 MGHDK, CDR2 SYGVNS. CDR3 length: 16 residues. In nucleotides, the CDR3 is TGTGCCAGCAGTGAATCGGGGACCGGTCTGGGTCATGGCTACACCTTC. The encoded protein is CASSESGTGLGHGYTF.

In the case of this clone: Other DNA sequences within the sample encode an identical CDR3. DNA for the CDR3: TGTGCCAGCAGCCCTCGGACAAGCGATGGCTACACCTTC. Translation: CASSPRTSDGYTF. The chain combines TRBV14 with TRBJ1-2; TRBD1 might be the D (5 bases). Trimming removed 4 bases from V and 6 bases from J, with 12 bases in between. Germline loops: CDR1 SGHDN, CDR2 FVKESK. The CDR3 has 13 amino acids.

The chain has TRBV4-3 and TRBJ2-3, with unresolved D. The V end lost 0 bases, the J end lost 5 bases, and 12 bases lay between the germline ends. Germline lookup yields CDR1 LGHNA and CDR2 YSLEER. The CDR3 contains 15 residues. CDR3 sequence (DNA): TGCGCCAGCAGCCAAGAAGCGTTCGCGGAAGATACGCAGTATTTT. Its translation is CASSQEAFAEDTQYF.

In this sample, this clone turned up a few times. CDR3 amino acids: CASSEAKLREGYTF. The CDR3 DNA reads as TGTGCCAGCAGTGAAGCTAAGCTTAGAGAGGGCTACACCTTC. The chain has TRBV6-1 and TRBJ1-2; D is uncertain. Trimming pared 0 bases from V and 8 bases from J, leaving 13 bases between. The germline gives CDR1 MNHNS, CDR2 SASEGT. There are 14 residues in the CDR3.

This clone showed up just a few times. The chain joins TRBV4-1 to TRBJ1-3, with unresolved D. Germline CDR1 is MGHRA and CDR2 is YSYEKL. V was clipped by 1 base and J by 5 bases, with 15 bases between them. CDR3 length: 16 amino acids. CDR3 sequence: CASSQAMNPTRNTIYF. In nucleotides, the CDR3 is TGCGCCAGCAGCCAAGCTATGAACCCCACTAGAAACACCATATATTTT.

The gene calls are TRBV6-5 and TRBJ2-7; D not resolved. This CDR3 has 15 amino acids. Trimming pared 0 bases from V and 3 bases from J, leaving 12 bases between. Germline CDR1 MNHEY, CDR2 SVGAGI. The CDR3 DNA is TGTGCCAGCAGTTACTCGAATAAGTTAAGCTACGAGCAGTACTTC. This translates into CASSYSNKLSYEQYF.

The CDR3 loop reads CASSQVGQAAGYTF. The CDR3 coding sequence is TGTGCCAGCAGCCAAGTGGGCCAGGCGGCTGGCTACACCTTC. The chain recombines TRBV4-2 with TRBJ1-2; the D is unclear. The CDR3 is made up of 14 amino acids. V lost 1 base to trimming and J lost 7 bases, with 13 bases between them. Germline V lookup: CDR1 LGHNA, CDR2 YNFKEQ.

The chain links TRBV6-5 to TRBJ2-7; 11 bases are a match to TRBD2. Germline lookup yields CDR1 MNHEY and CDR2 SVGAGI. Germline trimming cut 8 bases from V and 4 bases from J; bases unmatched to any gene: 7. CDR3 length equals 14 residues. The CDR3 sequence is CASHSGGEGYEQYF. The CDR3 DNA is TGTGCCAGCCATAGCGGGGGGGAGGGTTACGAGCAGTACTTC.

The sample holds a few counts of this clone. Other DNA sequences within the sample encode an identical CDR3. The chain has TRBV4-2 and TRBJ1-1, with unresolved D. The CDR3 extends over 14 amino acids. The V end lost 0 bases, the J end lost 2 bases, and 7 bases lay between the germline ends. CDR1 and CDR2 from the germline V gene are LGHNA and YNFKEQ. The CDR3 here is CASSQDRVNTEAFF. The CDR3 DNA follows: TGTGCCAGCAGCCAAGATAGGGTAAACACTGAAGCTTTCTTT.

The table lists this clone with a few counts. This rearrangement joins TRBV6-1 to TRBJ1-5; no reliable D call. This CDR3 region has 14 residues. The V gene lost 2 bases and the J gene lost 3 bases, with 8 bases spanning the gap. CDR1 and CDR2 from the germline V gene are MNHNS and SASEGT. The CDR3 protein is CASSESWFNQPQHF. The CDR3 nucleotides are TGTGCCAGCAGTGAATCTTGGTTCAATCAGCCCCAGCATTTT.

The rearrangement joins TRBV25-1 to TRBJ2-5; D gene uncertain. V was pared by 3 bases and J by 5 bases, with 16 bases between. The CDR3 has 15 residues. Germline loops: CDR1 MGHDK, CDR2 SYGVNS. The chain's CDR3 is CASSDIMRLGETQYF. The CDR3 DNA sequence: TGTGCCAGCAGTGATATAATGAGATTAGGGGAGACCCAGTACTTC.

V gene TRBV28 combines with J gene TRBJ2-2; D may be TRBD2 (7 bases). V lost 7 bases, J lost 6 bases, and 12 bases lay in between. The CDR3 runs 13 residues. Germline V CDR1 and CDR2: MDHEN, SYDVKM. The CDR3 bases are TGTGCCAGCACCATAGGGGGGGCCGGGGAGCTGTTTTTT. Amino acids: CASTIGGAGELFF.

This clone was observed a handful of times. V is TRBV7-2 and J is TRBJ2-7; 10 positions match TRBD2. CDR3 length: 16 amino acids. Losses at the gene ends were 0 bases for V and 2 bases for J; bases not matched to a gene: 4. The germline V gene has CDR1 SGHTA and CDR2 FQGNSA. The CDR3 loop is CASSLASGGKTYEQYF. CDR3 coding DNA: TGTGCCAGCAGCTTAGCTAGCGGGGGGAAGACCTACGAGCAGTACTTC. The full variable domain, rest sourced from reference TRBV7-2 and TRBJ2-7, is GAGVSQSPSNKVTEKGKDVELRCDPISGHTALYWYRQSLGQGLEFLIYFQGNSAPDKSGLPSDRFSAERTGGSVSTLTIQRTQQEDSAVYLCASSLASGGKTYEQYFGPGTRLTVT.

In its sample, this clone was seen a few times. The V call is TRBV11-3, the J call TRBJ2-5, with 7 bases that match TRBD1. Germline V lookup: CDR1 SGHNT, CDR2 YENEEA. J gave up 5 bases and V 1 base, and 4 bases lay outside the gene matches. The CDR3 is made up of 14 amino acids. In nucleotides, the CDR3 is TGTGCCAGCAGCTTAGTGACAGGGCCGGAGACCCAGTACTTC. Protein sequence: CASSLVTGPETQYF.

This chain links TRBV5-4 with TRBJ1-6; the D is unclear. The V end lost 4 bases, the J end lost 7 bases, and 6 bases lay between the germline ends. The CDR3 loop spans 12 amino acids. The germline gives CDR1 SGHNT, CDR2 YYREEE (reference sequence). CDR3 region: CASSHQNSPLHF. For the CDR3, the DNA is TGTGCCAGCAGCCATCAGAATTCACCCCTCCACTTT.

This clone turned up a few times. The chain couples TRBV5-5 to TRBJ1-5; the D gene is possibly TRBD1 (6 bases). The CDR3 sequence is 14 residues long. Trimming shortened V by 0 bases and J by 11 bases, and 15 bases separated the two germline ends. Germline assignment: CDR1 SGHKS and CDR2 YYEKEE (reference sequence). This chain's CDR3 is CASSLGQARESQHF. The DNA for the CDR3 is TGTGCCAGCAGCTTGGGACAGGCTAGGGAGTCCCAGCATTTT.